This T cell receptor (beta chain) is from a study of blood T cell repertoires in COVID-19. Across the study: The origin of the acute and convalescent COVID-19 samples was the United States, Italy and Spain. From T cells, B-cell-depleted T cells, or PBMCs came the material, which was cDNA or gDNA.

Germline CDR1 reads LNHNV; CDR2 reads YYDKDF (reference sequence). CDR3 length: 15 residues. The V and J ends lost 0 bases and 1 base respectively, with 6 bases between them. In the original workflow: Using reference gene primer amplification, nucleated cell counts were estimated. Clones were read by immunoSEQ multiplex PCR, and TCRdb kept only the in-frame ones, dropping some. The D gene and trimming were derived from the DNA, and the V and J assignments and clone size from that table. The profile shows 150,000 to 200,000 clones, approximately 80% of them singletons. The recovered donors of Cohort 3 showed two negative PCRs, clearance, or symptom resolution.

The chain links TRBV15 to TRBJ2-2; D not resolved. The clonotype comes from a woman aged 55-75 years who had recovered from COVID-19. The sample consisted of PBMCs or T cells enriched from blood (not recorded which). The CDR3 coding sequence is TGTGCCACCAGCAGAGACCAGGTGAACACCGGGGAGCTGTTTTTT. This gives the protein CATSRDQVNTGELFF.